Presented here are 25 T cell receptor beta chains from one specimen sequenced in a study of blood T cell repertoires in COVID-19. Generated by immunoSEQ multiplex PCR, the TCRdb table keeps only in-frame clones and is missing some. The sample yields more than 150,000 clones, over 70% seen once. What was sequenced was PBMCs or T cells enriched from blood (not recorded which). These receptors all stem from a man between 60 and 70 years old who had been exposed to COVID-19.

The V gene is TRBV19, the J gene TRBJ1-1, with 7 bases that match TRBD1. Trimming took 6 bases from V and 6 from J; bases not matched to a gene: 7. The CDR3 loop spans 13 amino acids. Germline loops: CDR1 LNHDA, CDR2 SQIVND (reference sequence). The CDR3 sequence is CASRPDRVSEAFF. Here the CDR3 DNA reads TGTGCCAGTAGGCCCGACAGGGTCTCTGAAGCTTTCTTT.

The rearrangement uses TRBV30 and TRBJ1-4; D might be TRBD1 (5 bases). The V end lost 4 bases, the J end lost 3 bases, and 9 bases lay between the germline ends. The length of the CDR3 is 13 residues. The V gene's germline CDR1 is GTSNPN and CDR2 SVGIG (reference sequence). The CDR3 nucleotides are TGTGCCTGGATAGCGGGGGCTAATGAAAAACTGTTTTTT. It specifies CAWIAGANEKLFF.

This chain uses TRBV27 with TRBJ2-7; 7 bases match TRBD2. The CDR3 loop spans 13 amino acids. Per the germline V gene, CDR1 is MNHEY and CDR2 is SMNVEV (reference sequence). After removal of 10 bases from V and 7 bases from J, the junction contained 13 bases not matched to a gene. The CDR3 protein is CATRTSFQGEQYF. The CDR3 nucleotides are TGTGCCACCCGGACTAGTTTCCAAGGAGAGCAGTACTTC.

The chain has TRBV6-6 and TRBJ1-5, with 8 bases lining up with TRBD1. The V segment lost 5 bases and the J segment 3 bases; nucleotides outside the gene matches: 12. Germline V gives CDR1 MNHNY, CDR2 SVGAGI (reference sequence). The CDR3 consists of 17 residues. The CDR3 reads CASSRVTGTGNNQPQHF. CDR3 bases: TGTGCCAGCAGTCGGGTCACCGGGACAGGAAACAATCAGCCCCAGCATTTT.

The chain combines TRBV11-2 with TRBJ2-3; 9 positions agree with TRBD2. Germline-derived CDR1 and CDR2 are SGHAT and FQNNGV. The V and J ends lost 5 bases and 3 bases, in that order; junction bases with no gene match: 12. This CDR3 is built from 17 residues. The CDR3 DNA reads TGTGCCAGCAGCCCACGAAGACTAGCGGCGGTGACAGATACGCAGTATTTT. Encoded protein: CASSPRRLAAVTDTQYF.

The chain employs TRBV19 and TRBJ2-3; 7 bases match TRBD2. The V gene's germline CDR1 is LNHDA and CDR2 SQIVND (reference sequence). V gave up 6 bases and J gave up 4 bases; unmatched junction bases: 10. The CDR3 runs to 15 residues. The CDR3 here is CASRSGGSSADTQYF. The CDR3 bases are TGTGCCAGTAGGAGTGGCGGGAGCTCTGCAGATACGCAGTATTTT.

J is TRBJ2-1 and V is TRBV2; D call uncertain. V lost 8 bases, J lost 4 bases, and 6 bases lay in between. Per germline, CDR1 SNHLY and CDR2 FYNNEI. CDR3 length: 11 residues. For the CDR3, the DNA is TGTGCCAGCCGTTTATACAATGAGCAGTTCTTC. Its translation is CASRLYNEQFF.

The J gene is TRBJ2-7, the V gene TRBV30; 15 positions agree with TRBD2. The CDR3 length is 20 residues. Germline V CDR1 and CDR2: GTSNPN, SVGIG (reference sequence). The junction had 14 bases not matched to a gene; V was cut back by 1 base and J by 1 base. As DNA, the CDR3 is TGTGCCTGGAGTGGGGGCCCCTCCGGGACTAGCGGGAGGTTATCCTACGAGCAGTACTTC. Translating gives CAWSGGPSGTSGRLSYEQYF.

This clone was seen only once. The V call is TRBV25-1, the J call TRBJ2-7; D remains unclear. CDR3 length: 11 residues. Germline CDR1 reads MGHDK; CDR2 reads SYGVNS. With 4 bases removed from V and 4 bases from J, the gap between germline ends came to 5 bases. The CDR3 spells CASSVLYEQYF. CDR3 coding DNA: TGTGCCAGCAGTGTATTGTACGAGCAGTACTTC.

This sequence joins TRBV29-1 and TRBJ2-7; possible D gene TRBD1, 5 bases. The CDR3 consists of 13 residues. The germline V gene encodes CDR1 SQVTM and CDR2 ANQGSEA. Deletions cut 2 bases from V and 2 bases from J, with 10 bases between. DNA for the CDR3: TGCAGCGTTGAATACGACAGAACCTACGAGCAGTACTTC. Its protein product is CSVEYDRTYEQYF.

The rearrangement uses TRBV28 and TRBJ1-1; 9 nucleotides line up with TRBD1. Looked up from germline, CDR1 is MDHEN and CDR2 is SYDVKM. With V trimmed by 8 bases and J by 4 bases, 8 bases remained unmatched. The CDR3 contains 14 residues. As DNA, the CDR3 is TGTGCCAGCCGCAACAGGGGGCCGGTCACTGAAGCTTTCTTT. Translation: CASRNRGPVTEAFF. Full variable domain (rest looked up from reference TRBV28 and TRBJ1-1): DVKVTQSSRYLVKRTGEKVFLECVQDMDHENMFWYRQDPGLGLRLIYFSYDVKMKEKGDIPEGYSVSREKKERFSLILESASTNQTSMYLCASRNRGPVTEAFFGQGTRLTVV.

The chain uses TRBV4-1 and TRBJ2-5; tentative D call: TRBD1 (5 bases). Trimming took 0 bases from V and 5 from J, leaving 13 bases between them. Germline-derived CDR1 and CDR2 are MGHRA and YSYEKL. The CDR3 loop spans 15 amino acids. The DNA for the CDR3 is TGCGCCAGCAGCCAAGATGGGGCACGTTCGGAGACCCAGTACTTC. It translates to CASSQDGARSETQYF.

The V and J genes are TRBV6-1 and TRBJ2-7, with 10 bases matching TRBD1. CDR3 length equals 17 residues. V shed 2 bases, J shed 6 bases, and the junction held 13 bases outside the gene matches. The V gene's germline CDR1 is MNHNS and CDR2 SASEGT. The CDR3 spells CASSERPTGGVFSEQYF. The CDR3, as DNA: TGTGCCAGCAGTGAACGTCCGACAGGGGGCGTATTTTCCGAGCAGTACTTC.

J is TRBJ1-6 and V is TRBV7-2, with 8 bases lining up with TRBD1. The CDR3 runs to 15 residues. The V and J ends lost 0 bases and 8 bases, in that order; junction bases with no gene match: 3. The germline V gene has CDR1 SGHTA and CDR2 FQGNSA. The CDR3 DNA is TGTGCCAGCAGCTTAGCACGGACAGGGTATTCACCCCTCCACTTT. Encoded protein: CASSLARTGYSPLHF.

The chain employs TRBV6-1 and TRBJ2-6, with D perhaps TRBD1 (6 bases). The CDR3 spans 16 residues. V was pared by 4 bases and J by 4 bases, with 14 bases between. In germline, CDR1 is MNHNS, CDR2 SASEGT. The CDR3, as DNA: TGTGCCAGCAGTGCCGTACAGGGTCTGGGGGCCAACGTCCTGACTTTC. It yields the protein CASSAVQGLGANVLTF.

V usage is TRBV5-4 and J usage is TRBJ2-7; D gene unclear. With 2 bases removed from V and 0 bases from J, the gap between germline ends came to 12 bases. The CDR3 extends over 15 amino acids. Per germline, CDR1 SGHNT and CDR2 YYREEE (reference sequence). Here the CDR3 reads CASSLDPPSSYEQYF. CDR3 DNA: TGTGCCAGCAGCTTAGATCCCCCTAGCTCCTACGAGCAGTACTTC.

This rearrangement joins TRBV7-3 to TRBJ2-1; 10 bases match TRBD2. The ends lost 5 bases at V and 6 bases at J; junction bases unmatched: 7. The germline CDR1 and CDR2 sequences are SGHTA and FQGTGA. The length of the CDR3 is 15 residues. CDR3 in DNA: TGTGCCAGCAGCCCGGTGCTAGCGGGAGTCAATGAGCAGTTCTTC. Amino acid sequence: CASSPVLAGVNEQFF.

This clone has a handful of counts. This rearrangement joins TRBV6-4 to TRBJ2-1, with 12 bases matching TRBD2. The V and J ends lost 4 bases and 6 bases, in that order; junction bases with no gene match: 7. This CDR3 contains 16 residues. CDR1 and CDR2 (germline): MRHNA, SNTAGT. The CDR3 DNA is TGTGCCAGCAGTGCCGCTAGCGGGGGGGGCGGCAATGAGCAGTTCTTC. Encoded protein: CASSAASGGGGNEQFF.

The rearrangement joins TRBV5-1 to TRBJ2-5; 11 bases fit TRBD2. Unmatched junction bases numbered 3, after V lost 4 bases and J lost 1 base. The CDR3 loop spans 15 amino acids. From germline, CDR1 is SGHRS and CDR2 YFSETQ. CDR3 amino acids: CASSPTSGTQETQYF. The CDR3 bases are TGCGCCAGCAGCCCGACTAGCGGGACCCAAGAGACCCAGTACTTC. The whole variable domain, filled in from reference TRBV5-1 and TRBJ2-5, reads KAGVTQTPRYLIKTRGQQVTLSCSPISGHRSVSWYQQTPGQGLQFLFEYFSETQRNKGNFPGRFSGRQFSNSRSEMNVSTLELGDSALYLCASSPTSGTQETQYFGPGTRLLVL.

The CDR3 DNA follows: TGTGCCAGCAGTCACGAAGCGGGTGGGCAGTATTTT. Residues: CASSHEAGGQYF. This chain links TRBV7-9 with TRBJ2-3; maybe TRBD2 (6 bases). This CDR3 has 12 residues. Germline CDR1 reads SEHNR; CDR2 reads FQNEAQ (reference sequence). Trimming took off 6 bases at V and 11 bases at J, with 15 bases between the two ends. Together with reference TRBV7-9 and TRBJ2-3, the CDR3 gives the full variable domain: DTGVSQNPRHKITKRGQNVTFRCDPISEHNRLYWYRQTLGQGPEFLTYFQNEAQLEKSRLLSDRFSAERPKGSFSTLEIQRTEQGDSAMYLCASSHEAGGQYFGPGTRLTVL.

This clone showed up just a few times. This chain uses TRBV5-1 with TRBJ2-7; perhaps TRBD1 as D (6 bases). V lost 6 bases and J lost 6, with 19 bases in between. The CDR3 extends over 14 amino acids. The germline V gene has CDR1 SGHRS and CDR2 YFSETQ. CDR3 sequence: CASTSAAGVGEQYF. The CDR3 DNA follows: TGCGCCAGCACGTCCGCAGCAGGGGTCGGCGAGCAGTACTTC.

The genes are TRBV7-3 and TRBJ2-7; TRBD2 aligns across 10 bases. Germline trimming cut 1 base from V and 5 bases from J; bases unmatched to any gene: 8. Germline V lookup: CDR1 SGHTA, CDR2 FQGTGA. CDR3 length: 16 amino acids. DNA for the CDR3: TGTGCCAGCAGCTTAATGGCAGCGGGAGGGCTTCACGAGCAGTACTTC. Amino acids: CASSLMAAGGLHEQYF. Looking up the rest from reference TRBV7-3 and TRBJ2-7 gives the full variable domain: GAGVSQTPSNKVTEKGKYVELRCDPISGHTALYWYRQSLGQGPEFLIYFQGTGAADDSGLPNDRFFAVRPEGSVSTLKIQRTERGDSAVYLCASSLMAAGGLHEQYFGPGTRLTVT.

The CDR3 is CASRRQGPNQPQHF. The CDR3 DNA sequence: TGTGCCAGCAGGCGACAGGGGCCTAATCAGCCCCAGCATTTT. This chain connects TRBV7-9 to TRBJ1-5; 8 bases are shared with TRBD1. Germline trimming cut 6 bases from V and 4 bases from J; bases unmatched to any gene: 5. The CDR3 consists of 14 residues. The germline gives CDR1 SEHNR, CDR2 FQNEAQ (reference sequence).

This clone has a single count. The chain recombines TRBV7-2 with TRBJ2-5; TRBD1 agrees at 10 bases. The CDR3 sequence is 14 residues long. The germline V gene has CDR1 SGHTA and CDR2 FQGNSA. J gave up 5 bases and V 5 bases, and 5 bases lay outside the gene matches. The CDR3 spells CASSEGQGKETQYF. The CDR3 DNA reads TGTGCCAGCAGCGAGGGACAGGGGAAGGAGACCCAGTACTTC.

V is TRBV7-9 and J is TRBJ2-1; 8 bases match TRBD2. The CDR3 is 18 amino acids. V was clipped by 7 bases and J by 4 bases; unmatched bases: 18. Germline assignment: CDR1 SEHNR and CDR2 FQNEAQ (reference sequence). The CDR3 DNA sequence: TGTGCCAGCATTCGAACAAAAGGCGTAGCGGGACCATACAATGAGCAGTTCTTC. Translated: CASIRTKGVAGPYNEQFF.